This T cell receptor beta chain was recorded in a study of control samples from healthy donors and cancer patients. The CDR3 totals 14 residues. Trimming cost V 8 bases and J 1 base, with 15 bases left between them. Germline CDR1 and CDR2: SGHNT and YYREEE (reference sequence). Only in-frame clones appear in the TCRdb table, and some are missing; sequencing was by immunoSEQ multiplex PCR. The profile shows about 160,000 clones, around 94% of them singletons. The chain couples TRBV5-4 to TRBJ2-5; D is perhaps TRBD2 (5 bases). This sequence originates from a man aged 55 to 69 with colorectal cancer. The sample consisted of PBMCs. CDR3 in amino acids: CASRDGRAQETQYF. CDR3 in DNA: TGTGCCAGTCGGGATGGACGGGCCCAAGAGACCCAGTACTTC.